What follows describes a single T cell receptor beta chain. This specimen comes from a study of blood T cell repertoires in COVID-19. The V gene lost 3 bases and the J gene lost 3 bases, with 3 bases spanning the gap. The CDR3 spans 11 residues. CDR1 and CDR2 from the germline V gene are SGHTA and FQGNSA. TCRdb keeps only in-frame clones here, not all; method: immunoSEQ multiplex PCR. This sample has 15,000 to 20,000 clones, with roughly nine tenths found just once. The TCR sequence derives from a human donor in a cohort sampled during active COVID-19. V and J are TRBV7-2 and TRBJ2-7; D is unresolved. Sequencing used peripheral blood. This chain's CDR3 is CASSFIYEQYF. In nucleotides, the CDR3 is TGTGCCAGCAGCTTTATCTACGAGCAGTACTTC. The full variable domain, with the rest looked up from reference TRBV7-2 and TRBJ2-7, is GAGVSQSPSNKVTEKGKDVELRCDPISGHTALYWYRQSLGQGLEFLIYFQGNSAPDKSGLPSDRFSAERTGGSVSTLTIQRTQQEDSAVYLCASSFIYEQYFGPGTRLTVT.